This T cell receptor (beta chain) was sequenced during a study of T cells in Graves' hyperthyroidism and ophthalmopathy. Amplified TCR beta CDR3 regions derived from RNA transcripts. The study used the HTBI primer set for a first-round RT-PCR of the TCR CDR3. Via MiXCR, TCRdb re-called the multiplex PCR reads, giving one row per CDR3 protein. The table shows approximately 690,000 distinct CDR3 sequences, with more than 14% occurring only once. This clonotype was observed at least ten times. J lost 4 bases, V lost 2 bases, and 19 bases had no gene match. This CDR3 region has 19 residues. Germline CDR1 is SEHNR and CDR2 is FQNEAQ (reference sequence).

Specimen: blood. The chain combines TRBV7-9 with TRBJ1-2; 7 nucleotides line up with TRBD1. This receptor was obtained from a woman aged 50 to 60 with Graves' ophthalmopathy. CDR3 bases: TGTGCCAGCAGCTTAACCTCTATCAGACTATACAGGGGCGTCTATGGCTACACCTTC. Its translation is CASSLTSIRLYRGVYGYTF.